These T cell receptor beta chains were read from a single sample in a study of OX40 agonist ivuxolimab in advanced cancers. The assay was immunoSEQ multiplex PCR, and TCRdb's table has in-frame clones only and misses some. In the table there are about 76,000 clones, roughly nine tenths of which are singletons. The specimen comprised CD4+ or CD8+ T cells sorted from blood, sampled in a trial of the OX40 agonist ivuxolimab. These receptors originate from an adult with an advanced solid tumor such as melanoma, head and neck, liver or kidney cancer. Both conserved end residues are part of each CDR3. The order of the fields is D gene, J gene, clone size, V gene, CDR3 protein, CDR3 DNA. The D gene is left open where the match is weak. Where a row states a size, it is once, few, many or the class of an expanded clone; other rows omit it.

d_gene: TRBD2; j_gene: TRBJ2-2; abundance: .; v_gene: TRBV7-9; CDR3aa: CASSLTSGKNTGELFF; CDR3nt: TGTGCCAGCAGCCTCACTAGCGGGAAGAACACCGGGGAGCTGTTTTTT
d_gene: TRBD2; j_gene: TRBJ2-7; abundance: once; v_gene: TRBV9; CDR3aa: CASSVGGGGTEQYF; CDR3nt: TGTGCCAGCAGCGTAGGCGGGGGGGGGACCGAGCAGTACTTC
d_gene: .; j_gene: TRBJ2-5; abundance: few; v_gene: TRBV7-6; CDR3aa: CASSFSAGQNQETQYF; CDR3nt: TGTGCCAGCAGCTTTTCCGCGGGACAAAACCAAGAGACCCAGTACTTC
d_gene: .; j_gene: TRBJ1-1; abundance: .; v_gene: TRBV5-1; CDR3aa: CASSFTGFPNTEAFF; CDR3nt: TGCGCCAGCAGCTTCACAGGGTTCCCTAACACTGAAGCTTTCTTT
d_gene: .; j_gene: TRBJ2-2; abundance: once; v_gene: TRBV9; CDR3aa: CASSVMAANTRELFF; CDR3nt: TGTGCCAGCAGCGTAATGGCGGCGAACACCAGGGAGCTGTTTTTT
d_gene: TRBD1; j_gene: TRBJ2-1; abundance: .; v_gene: TRBV27; CDR3aa: CASSLPGTGAGNEQFF; CDR3nt: TGTGCCAGCAGTCTTCCCGGGACAGGGGCCGGCAATGAGCAGTTCTTC
d_gene: TRBD2; j_gene: TRBJ2-3; abundance: .; v_gene: TRBV7-9; CDR3aa: CASSGRTSGSTDTQYF; CDR3nt: TGTGCCAGCAGCGGGAGGACTAGCGGGAGCACAGATACGCAGTATTTT
d_gene: .; j_gene: TRBJ2-2; abundance: .; v_gene: TRBV9; CDR3aa: CASSESRDSKGGELFF; CDR3nt: TGTGCCAGCAGCGAAAGTCGGGACTCCAAGGGAGGGGAGCTGTTTTTT
d_gene: TRBD1; j_gene: TRBJ1-1; abundance: .; v_gene: TRBV5-1; CDR3aa: CASSLSSPQGRWTEAFF; CDR3nt: TGCGCCAGCAGCTTGTCTTCCCCACAGGGGAGGTGGACTGAAGCTTTCTTT
d_gene: TRBD1; j_gene: TRBJ2-7; abundance: few; v_gene: TRBV30; CDR3aa: CAWGDRGKYF; CDR3nt: TGTGCCTGGGGAGACAGGGGGAAGTACTTC
d_gene: .; j_gene: TRBJ2-3; abundance: .; v_gene: TRBV14; CDR3aa: CASSQDTADTQYF; CDR3nt: TGTGCCAGCAGCCAAGATACCGCGGATACGCAGTATTTT
d_gene: .; j_gene: TRBJ2-7; abundance: .; v_gene: TRBV14; CDR3aa: CASSQVAGQTYEQYF; CDR3nt: TGTGCCAGCAGCCAAGTGGCAGGGCAAACCTACGAGCAGTACTTC
d_gene: TRBD2; j_gene: TRBJ2-7; abundance: once; v_gene: TRBV15; CDR3aa: CATSRDAGGSYEQYF; CDR3nt: TGTGCCACCAGCAGAGATGCGGGAGGCTCCTACGAGCAGTACTTC
d_gene: .; j_gene: TRBJ1-5; abundance: .; v_gene: TRBV28; CDR3aa: CASSFRRNQPQHF; CDR3nt: TGTGCCAGCAGTTTCCGGAGGAATCAGCCCCAGCATTTT
d_gene: TRBD2; j_gene: TRBJ2-5; abundance: .; v_gene: TRBV2; CDR3aa: CASSRNLAGGETQYF; CDR3nt: TGTGCCAGCAGCCGAAACCTAGCGGGAGGGGAGACCCAGTACTTC
d_gene: TRBD1; j_gene: TRBJ1-4; abundance: .; v_gene: TRBV27; CDR3aa: CASSVTGGAEKLFF; CDR3nt: TGTGCCAGCAGTGTAACAGGGGGGGCTGAAAAACTGTTTTTT
d_gene: .; j_gene: TRBJ2-7; abundance: once; v_gene: TRBV6-1; CDR3aa: CASSEVGGLSSYEQYF; CDR3nt: TGTGCCAGCAGTGAGGTGGGGGGCCTTAGCTCCTACGAGCAGTACTTC
d_gene: .; j_gene: TRBJ2-3; abundance: .; v_gene: TRBV29-1; CDR3aa: CSVEKLEADTQYF; CDR3nt: TGCAGCGTTGAAAAGTTAGAGGCAGATACGCAGTATTTT
d_gene: TRBD2; j_gene: TRBJ2-1; abundance: .; v_gene: TRBV5-1; CDR3aa: CASIRTSGPVNEQFF; CDR3nt: TGCGCCAGCATCAGGACTAGCGGGCCGGTCAATGAGCAGTTCTTC
d_gene: .; j_gene: TRBJ2-1; abundance: .; v_gene: TRBV11-3; CDR3aa: CASSLDTGRARYNEQFF; CDR3nt: TGTGCCAGCAGCTTAGATACTGGGCGGGCACGGTACAATGAGCAGTTCTTC